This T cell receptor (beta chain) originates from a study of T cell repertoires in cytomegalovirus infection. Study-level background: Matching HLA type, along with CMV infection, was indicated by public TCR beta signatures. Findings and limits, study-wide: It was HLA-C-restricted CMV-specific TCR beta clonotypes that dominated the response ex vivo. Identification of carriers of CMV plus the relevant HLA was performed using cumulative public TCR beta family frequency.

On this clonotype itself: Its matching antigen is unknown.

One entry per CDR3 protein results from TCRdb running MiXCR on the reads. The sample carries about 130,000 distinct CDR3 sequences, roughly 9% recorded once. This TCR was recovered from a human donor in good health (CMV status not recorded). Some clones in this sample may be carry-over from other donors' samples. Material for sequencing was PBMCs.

CDR3 residues: CSVEGQGRETQYF. CDR3 DNA sequence: TGCAGCGTTGAAGGACAGGGGAGGGAGACCCAGTACTTC. The genes are TRBV29-1 and TRBJ2-5; 8 bases agree with TRBD1. From germline, CDR1 is SQVTM and CDR2 ANQGSEA. J lost 5 bases, V lost 1 base, and 3 bases had no gene match. The CDR3 has 13 amino acids.